Each of the 22 T cell receptor beta chains below was sequenced from the same sample in a study of long-term antiretroviral therapy in people with HIV. immunoSEQ v3.0 was run at survey level. Clones were read by immunoSEQ multiplex PCR, and TCRdb kept only the in-frame ones, dropping some. The sample has about 25,000 clones; 87% are singletons. The material was unsorted PBMCs, obtained 1.8 years before starting antiretroviral therapy. These receptors originate from a man aged 50-60 years with HIV.

V and J are TRBV2 and TRBJ2-1; 10 nucleotides match TRBD2. The ends lost 2 bases at V and 6 bases at J; junction bases unmatched: 4. Germline values: CDR1 SNHLY, CDR2 FYNNEI. The length of the CDR3 is 15 residues. CDR3: CASSEFRTSGNEQFF. In DNA, the CDR3 is TGTGCCAGCAGTGAATTTAGGACTAGCGGCAATGAGCAGTTCTTC.

The CDR3 sequence is CASSLRTGGLTDTQYF. The CDR3 DNA reads TGTGCCAGCAGCTTACGCACAGGGGGCCTCACAGATACGCAGTATTTT. The V and J genes are TRBV7-2 and TRBJ2-3; TRBD1 matches at 9 bases. This CDR3 region has 16 residues. Germline loops: CDR1 SGHTA, CDR2 FQGNSA. V was pared by 2 bases and J by 2 bases, with 5 bases of the junction left unmatched.

The gene calls are TRBV6-4 and TRBJ1-2; 8 nucleotides match TRBD1. This CDR3 spans 14 amino acids. J was trimmed by 5 bases and V by 7 bases; bases with no gene match: 9. In germline, CDR1 is MRHNA, CDR2 SNTAGT. The DNA of the CDR3 is TGTGCCAGCAAACCCGACAGGGGATCATATGGCTACACCTTC. Its protein product is CASKPDRGSYGYTF.

The chain recombines TRBV9 with TRBJ2-3; D is perhaps TRBD2 (6 bases). CDR3 length equals 16 residues. Germline lookup yields CDR1 SGDLS and CDR2 YYNGEE. The V and J ends lost 4 bases and 0 bases respectively, with 15 bases between them. Here the CDR3 reads CASSPLGGGSTDTQYF. In DNA form, the CDR3 reads TGTGCCAGCAGCCCCTTGGGGGGAGGAAGCACAGATACGCAGTATTTT.

The chain links TRBV29-1 to TRBJ1-2; TRBD1 matches 10 bases. This CDR3 spans 13 amino acids. Looked up from germline, CDR1 is SQVTM and CDR2 is ANQGSEA. V shed 7 bases, J shed 4 bases, and the junction held 6 bases outside the gene matches. CDR3 loop: CSAGTGAFYGYTF. CDR3 coding DNA: TGCAGCGCTGGGACAGGGGCTTTCTATGGCTACACCTTC.

The chain uses TRBV11-3 and TRBJ2-6; D tentatively fits TRBD1 or TRBD2 (5 bases each). V was pared by 0 bases and J by 1 base, with 10 bases between. This CDR3 is 17 amino acids long. The germline CDR1 and CDR2 sequences are SGHNT and YENEEA. The CDR3 DNA follows: TGTGCCAGCAGCTTAGATCACGGGGCATCTGGGGCCAACGTCCTGACTTTC. Residues: CASSLDHGASGANVLTF.

The V gene is TRBV5-1, the J gene TRBJ1-1; D not resolved. The V end was cut by 2 bases, the J end by 1 base, with 9 bases between. Germline V gene data show CDR1 as SGHRS and CDR2 as YFSETQ. CDR3 length equals 14 residues. CDR3 loop: CASSFSPPNTEAFF. Written as DNA, the CDR3 is TGCGCCAGCAGCTTCAGTCCCCCGAACACTGAAGCTTTCTTT.

V and J are TRBV11-1 and TRBJ2-4; D remains unclear. Trimming took 5 bases from V and 5 from J, leaving 10 bases between them. The CDR3 totals 13 residues. The germline CDR1 and CDR2 sequences are SGHAT and FQDESV (reference sequence). CDR3 coding DNA: TGTGCCAGCAGCATTAGTCCAGAAAACATTCAGTACTTC. Translated, it gives CASSISPENIQYF.

The chain joins TRBV4-1 to TRBJ2-3; no clear D. Germline V gives CDR1 MGHRA, CDR2 YSYEKL. The CDR3 totals 12 residues. With 4 bases removed from V and 6 bases from J, the gap between germline ends came to 8 bases. CDR3 sequence reads: CASSLPLDTQYF. CDR3 coding DNA: TGCGCCAGCAGCCTTCCTCTTGATACGCAGTATTTT.

V usage is TRBV5-1 and J usage is TRBJ2-1; possibly TRBD2 for D (5 bases). V was trimmed by 4 bases and J by 0 bases, leaving 11 bases between them. The CDR3 runs 15 residues. Germline V CDR1 and CDR2: SGHRS, YFSETQ. This CDR3 reads CASSRSGLSYNEQFF. CDR3 nucleotides: TGCGCCAGCAGCCGAAGCGGACTCTCCTACAATGAGCAGTTCTTC.

The genes are TRBV11-3 and TRBJ2-1; TRBD2 matches 7 bases. Per the germline V gene, CDR1 is SGHNT and CDR2 is YENEEA. CDR3 size: 15 residues. Trimming removed 2 bases from V and 5 bases from J; junction bases left unmatched: 6. In nucleotides, the CDR3 is TGTGCCAGCAGCTTACTCGGGACTATTGACAATGAGCAGTTCTTC. It is translated as CASSLLGTIDNEQFF.

This clone was seen a handful of times. The chain has TRBV7-2 and TRBJ1-2; D is ambiguous. Germline values: CDR1 SGHTA, CDR2 FQGNSA. Trimming removed 1 base at V and 1 base at J, with 16 bases between. This CDR3 is built from 17 residues. The CDR3 DNA reads as TGTGCCAGCAGCTTAGATTCCAAACGACGGCATAACTATGGCTACACCTTC. Translated: CASSLDSKRRHNYGYTF.

The chain recombines TRBV5-5 with TRBJ2-7; 7 positions match TRBD1. The CDR3 has 13 amino acids. The germline V gene has CDR1 SGHKS and CDR2 YYEKEE (reference sequence). J gave up 5 bases and V 4 bases, and 6 bases lay outside the gene matches. CDR3 DNA sequence: TGTGCCAGCAGCCGGGACAGATTAGACGAGCAGTACTTC. Translation: CASSRDRLDEQYF. Full variable domain (missing parts from reference TRBV5-5 and TRBJ2-7): DAGVTQSPTHLIKTRGQQVTLRCSPISGHKSVSWYQQVLGQGPQFIFQYYEKEERGRGNFPDRFSARQFPNYSSELNVNALLLGDSALYLCASSRDRLDEQYFGPGTRLTVT.

The rearrangement joins TRBV9 to TRBJ1-4, with D unresolved. The CDR3 has 14 residues. Per the germline V gene, CDR1 is SGDLS and CDR2 is YYNGEE. Trimming took off 0 bases at V and 6 bases at J, with 9 bases between the two ends. CDR3 coding DNA: TGTGCCAGCAGCGTAGGGCCGTCAGATGAAAAACTGTTTTTT. It specifies CASSVGPSDEKLFF.

The V gene is TRBV13, the J gene TRBJ2-5; D is tentatively TRBD1 or TRBD2 (5 bases each). The CDR3 is 14 residues long. From germline, CDR1 is PRHDT and CDR2 FYEKMQ (reference sequence). Trimming pared 4 bases from V and 5 bases from J, leaving 14 bases between. CDR3 amino acids: CASSSTRDGETQYF. DNA of the CDR3: TGTGCCAGCAGCTCAACCAGGGACGGGGAGACCCAGTACTTC.

This clone showed up just once. J is TRBJ2-6 and V is TRBV7-3, with TRBD2 matching over 8 bases. Per germline, CDR1 SGHTA and CDR2 FQGTGA. The CDR3 extends over 16 amino acids. Germline trimming cut 5 bases from V and 0 bases from J; bases unmatched to any gene: 3. The CDR3 loop reads CASSPGGTSGANVLTF. The CDR3 DNA reads TGTGCCAGCAGCCCGGGGGGGACCTCTGGGGCCAACGTCCTGACTTTC.

The genes are TRBV5-1 and TRBJ2-4; TRBD1 aligns across 7 bases. The J segment lost 4 bases and the V segment lost 4 bases, leaving 8 bases of the junction unmatched. The CDR3 consists of 15 residues. Looked up from germline, CDR1 is SGHRS and CDR2 is YFSETQ. In DNA, the CDR3 is TGCGCCAGCAGCCCTGAAGGGACAGAGAAAAACATTCAGTACTTC. Amino acids: CASSPEGTEKNIQYF.

The chain joins TRBV4-3 to TRBJ2-7; TRBD1 agrees at 9 bases. The CDR3 length is 15 residues. CDR1 and CDR2 from the germline V gene are LGHNA and YSLEER. V was pared by 3 bases and J by 4 bases, with 7 bases of the junction left unmatched. The CDR3 coding sequence is TGCGCCAGCAGCCACGCCTTCGGACAGGGGTACGAGCAGTACTTC. Translating it yields CASSHAFGQGYEQYF.

V is TRBV9 and J is TRBJ2-7; no clear D gene. Trimming pared 4 bases from V and 5 bases from J, leaving 19 bases between. The CDR3 spans 15 residues. Germline values: CDR1 SGDLS, CDR2 YYNGEE. CDR3 nucleotide sequence: TGTGCCAGCAGCCCATACATATCCCAAATCGACGAGCAGTACTTC. Translation gives CASSPYISQIDEQYF. The variable domain in full, completed from reference TRBV9 and TRBJ2-7, reads DSGVTQTPKHLITATGQRVTLRCSPRSGDLSVYWYQQSLDQGLQFLIQYYNGEERAKGNILERFSAQQFPDLHSELNLSSLELGDSALYFCASSPYISQIDEQYFGPGTRLTVT.

The rearrangement links TRBV4-1 to TRBJ2-5; 8 bases match TRBD2. This CDR3 is built from 15 residues. With V trimmed by 3 bases and J by 1 base, 4 bases remained unmatched. Germline V gene data show CDR1 as MGHRA and CDR2 as YSYEKL. CDR3 sequence reads: CASSHLTSGQETQYF. CDR3 DNA: TGCGCCAGCAGCCACCTTACTAGCGGCCAAGAGACCCAGTACTTC.

V usage is TRBV9 and J usage is TRBJ2-7, with D possibly matching TRBD1 (5 bases). Germline loops: CDR1 SGDLS, CDR2 YYNGEE. This CDR3 comprises 13 residues. V dropped 3 bases and J dropped 3 bases, with 10 bases sitting between them. This CDR3 reads CASSGGRGYEQYF. CDR3 bases: TGTGCCAGCAGCGGAGGAAGGGGCTACGAGCAGTACTTC.

V is TRBV29-1 and J is TRBJ2-3; D call uncertain. CDR1 and CDR2 (germline): SQVTM, ANQGSEA. The germline V and J ends were trimmed by 3 bases and 2 bases, with 0 bases remaining between them. The CDR3 contains 10 residues. CDR3 coding DNA: TGCAGCGTTGACACAGATACGCAGTATTTT. Protein product: CSVDTDTQYF.